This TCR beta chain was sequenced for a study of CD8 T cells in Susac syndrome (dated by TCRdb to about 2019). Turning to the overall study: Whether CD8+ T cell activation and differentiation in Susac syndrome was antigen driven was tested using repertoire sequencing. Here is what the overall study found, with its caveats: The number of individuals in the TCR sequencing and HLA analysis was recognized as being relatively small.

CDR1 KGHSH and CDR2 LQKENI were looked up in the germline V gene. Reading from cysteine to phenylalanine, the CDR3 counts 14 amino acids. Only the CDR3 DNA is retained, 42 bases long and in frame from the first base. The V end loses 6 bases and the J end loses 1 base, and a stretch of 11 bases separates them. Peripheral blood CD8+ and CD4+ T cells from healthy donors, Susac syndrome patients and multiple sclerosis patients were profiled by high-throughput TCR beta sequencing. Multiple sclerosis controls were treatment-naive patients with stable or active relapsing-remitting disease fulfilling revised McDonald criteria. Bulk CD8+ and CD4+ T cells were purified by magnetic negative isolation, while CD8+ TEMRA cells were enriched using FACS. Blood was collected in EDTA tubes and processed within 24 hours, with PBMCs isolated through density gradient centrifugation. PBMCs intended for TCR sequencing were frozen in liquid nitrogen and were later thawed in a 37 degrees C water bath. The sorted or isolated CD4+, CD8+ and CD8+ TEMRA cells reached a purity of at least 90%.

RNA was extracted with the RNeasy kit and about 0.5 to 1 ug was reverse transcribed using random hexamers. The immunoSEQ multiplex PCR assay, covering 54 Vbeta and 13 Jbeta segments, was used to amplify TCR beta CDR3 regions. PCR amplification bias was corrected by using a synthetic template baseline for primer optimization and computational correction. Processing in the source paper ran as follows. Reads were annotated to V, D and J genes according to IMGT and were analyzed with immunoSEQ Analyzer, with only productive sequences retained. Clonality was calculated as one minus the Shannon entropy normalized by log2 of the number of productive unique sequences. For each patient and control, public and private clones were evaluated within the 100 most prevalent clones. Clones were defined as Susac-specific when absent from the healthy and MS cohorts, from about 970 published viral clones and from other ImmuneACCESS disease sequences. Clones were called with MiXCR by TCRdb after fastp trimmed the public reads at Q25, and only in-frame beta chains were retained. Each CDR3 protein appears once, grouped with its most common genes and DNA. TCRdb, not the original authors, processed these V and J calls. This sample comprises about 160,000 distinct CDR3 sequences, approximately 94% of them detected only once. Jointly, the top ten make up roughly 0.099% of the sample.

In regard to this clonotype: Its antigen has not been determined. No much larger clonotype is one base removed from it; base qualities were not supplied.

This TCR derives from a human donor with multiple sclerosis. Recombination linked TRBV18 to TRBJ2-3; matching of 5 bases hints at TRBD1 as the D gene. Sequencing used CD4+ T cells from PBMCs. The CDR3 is CASSVQAGTDTQYF. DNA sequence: TGTGCCAGCTCGGTACAGGCGGGCACAGATACGCAGTATTTT.